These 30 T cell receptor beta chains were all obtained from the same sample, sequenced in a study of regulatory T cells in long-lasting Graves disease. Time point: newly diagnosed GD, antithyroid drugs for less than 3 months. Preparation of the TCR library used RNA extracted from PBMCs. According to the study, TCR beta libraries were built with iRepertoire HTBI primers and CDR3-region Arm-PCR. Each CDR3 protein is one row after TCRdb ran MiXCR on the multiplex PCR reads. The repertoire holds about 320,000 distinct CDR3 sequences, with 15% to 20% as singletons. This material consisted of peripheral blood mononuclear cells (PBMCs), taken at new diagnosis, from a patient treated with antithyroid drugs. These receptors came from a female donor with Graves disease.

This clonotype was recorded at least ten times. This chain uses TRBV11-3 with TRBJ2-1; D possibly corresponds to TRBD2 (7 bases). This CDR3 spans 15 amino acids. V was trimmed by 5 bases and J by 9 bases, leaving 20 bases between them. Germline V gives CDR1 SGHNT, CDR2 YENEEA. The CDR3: CASSARGSGGFEQFF. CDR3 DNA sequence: TGTGCCAGCAGCGCGAGGGGGTCCGGGGGGTTTGAGCAGTTCTTC.

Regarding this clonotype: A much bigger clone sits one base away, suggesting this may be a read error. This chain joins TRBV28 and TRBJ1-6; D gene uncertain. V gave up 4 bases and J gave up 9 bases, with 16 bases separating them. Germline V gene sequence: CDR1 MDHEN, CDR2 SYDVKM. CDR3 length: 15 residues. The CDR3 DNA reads TGTGCCAGCAGTTCCACTGGGATTTACGGTTCACCCCTCCACTTT. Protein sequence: CASSSTGIYGSPLHF. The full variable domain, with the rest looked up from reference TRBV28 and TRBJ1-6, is DVKVTQSSRYLVKRTGEKVFLECVQDMDHENMFWYRQDPGLGLRLIYFSYDVKMKEKGDIPEGYSVSREKKERFSLILESASTNQTSMYLCASSSTGIYGSPLHFGNGTRLTVT.

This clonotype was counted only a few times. The CDR3 protein is CSARETGSLAGYTF. CDR3 DNA: TGCAGTGCTAGAGAAACAGGGTCACTAGCTGGCTACACCTTC. The chain links TRBV20-1 to TRBJ1-2, with D possibly being TRBD1 (6 bases). Between the trimmed V and J ends, which lost 0 bases and 7 bases, there was a span of 15 bases. The germline V gene encodes CDR1 DFQATT and CDR2 SNEGSKA (reference sequence). The CDR3 covers 14 residues.

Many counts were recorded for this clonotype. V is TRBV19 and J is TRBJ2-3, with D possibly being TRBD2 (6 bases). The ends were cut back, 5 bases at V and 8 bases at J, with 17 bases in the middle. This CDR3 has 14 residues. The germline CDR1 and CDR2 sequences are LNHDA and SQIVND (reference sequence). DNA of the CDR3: TGTGCCAGTAGTGTAACTAGCAGCTTAGCTACGCAGTATTTT. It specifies CASSVTSSLATQYF.

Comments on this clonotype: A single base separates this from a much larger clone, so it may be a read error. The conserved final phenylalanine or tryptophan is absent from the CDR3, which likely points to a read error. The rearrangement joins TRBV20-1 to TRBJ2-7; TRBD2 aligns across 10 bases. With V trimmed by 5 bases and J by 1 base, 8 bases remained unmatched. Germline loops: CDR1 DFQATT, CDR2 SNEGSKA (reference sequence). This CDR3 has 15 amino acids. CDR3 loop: CSAEGKREGSYEQYL. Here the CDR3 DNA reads TGCAGTGCTGAAGGGAAGCGGGAGGGATCCTACGAGCAGTACCTC.

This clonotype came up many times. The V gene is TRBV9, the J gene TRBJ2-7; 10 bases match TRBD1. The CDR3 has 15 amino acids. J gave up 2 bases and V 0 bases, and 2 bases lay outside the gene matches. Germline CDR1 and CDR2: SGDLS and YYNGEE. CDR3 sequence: CASSVAGTGAYEQYF. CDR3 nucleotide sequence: TGTGCCAGCAGCGTAGCCGGGACAGGGGCCTACGAGCAGTACTTC.

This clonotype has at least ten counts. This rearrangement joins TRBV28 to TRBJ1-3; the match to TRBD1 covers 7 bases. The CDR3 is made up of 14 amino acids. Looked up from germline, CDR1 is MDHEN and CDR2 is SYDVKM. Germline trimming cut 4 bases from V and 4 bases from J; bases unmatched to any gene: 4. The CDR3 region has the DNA TGTGCCAGCAGTTCGACAGGGCCCGGAAACACCATATATTTT. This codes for CASSSTGPGNTIYF.

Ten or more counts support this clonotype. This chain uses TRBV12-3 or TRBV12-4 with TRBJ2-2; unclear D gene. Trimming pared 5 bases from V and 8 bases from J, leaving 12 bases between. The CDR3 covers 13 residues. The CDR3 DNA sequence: TGTGCCAGCAGTCCTCGGATGGAAGGGGAGCTGTTTTTT. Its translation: CASSPRMEGELFF.

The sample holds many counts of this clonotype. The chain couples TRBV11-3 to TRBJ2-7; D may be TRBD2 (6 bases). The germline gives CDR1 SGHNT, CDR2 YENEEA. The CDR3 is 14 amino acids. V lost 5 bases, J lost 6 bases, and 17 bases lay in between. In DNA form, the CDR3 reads TGTGCCAGCAGCAGTCCCCCGGGGGATCTCGAGCAGTACTTC. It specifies CASSSPPGDLEQYF.

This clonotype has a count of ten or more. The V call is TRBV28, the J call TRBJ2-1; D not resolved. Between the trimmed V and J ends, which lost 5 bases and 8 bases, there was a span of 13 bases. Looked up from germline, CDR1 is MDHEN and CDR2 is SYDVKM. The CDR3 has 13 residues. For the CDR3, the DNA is TGTGCCAGCAGTGACGTCTCGTACGATGAGCAGTTCTTC. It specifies CASSDVSYDEQFF.

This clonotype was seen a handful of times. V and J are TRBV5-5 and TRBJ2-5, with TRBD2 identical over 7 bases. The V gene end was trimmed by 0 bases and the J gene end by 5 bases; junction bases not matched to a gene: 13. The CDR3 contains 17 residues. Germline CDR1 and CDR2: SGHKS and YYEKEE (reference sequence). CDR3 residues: CASSLGGLQTHPETQYF. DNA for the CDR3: TGTGCCAGCAGCTTGGGGGGACTACAAACTCACCCGGAGACCCAGTACTTC.

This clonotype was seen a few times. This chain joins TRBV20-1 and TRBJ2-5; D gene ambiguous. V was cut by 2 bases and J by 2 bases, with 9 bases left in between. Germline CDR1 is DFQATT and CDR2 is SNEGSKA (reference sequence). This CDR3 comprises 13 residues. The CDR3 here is CSARRADQETQYF. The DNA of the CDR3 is TGCAGTGCTAGACGGGCCGATCAAGAGACCCAGTACTTC.

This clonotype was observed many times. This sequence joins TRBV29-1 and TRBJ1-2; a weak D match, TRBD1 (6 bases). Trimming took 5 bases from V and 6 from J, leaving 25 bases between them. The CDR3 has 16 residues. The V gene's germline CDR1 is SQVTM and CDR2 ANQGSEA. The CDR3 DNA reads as TGCAGCGTTTCAGTTGGTGGTACTCAGGGGAGAAATGGCTACACCTTC. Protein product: CSVSVGGTQGRNGYTF.

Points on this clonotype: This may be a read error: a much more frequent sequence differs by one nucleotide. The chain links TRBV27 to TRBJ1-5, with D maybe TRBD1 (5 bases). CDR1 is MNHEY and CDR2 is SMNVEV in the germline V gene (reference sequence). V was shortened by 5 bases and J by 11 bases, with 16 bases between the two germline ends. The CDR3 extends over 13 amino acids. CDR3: CASSHGTPVAQHF. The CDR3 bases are TGTGCCAGCAGTCACGGGACGCCCGTGGCCCAGCATTTT.

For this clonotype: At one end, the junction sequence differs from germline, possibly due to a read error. For the CDR3, the DNA is TGTGCCGGCAGTTTATCGGGGGTGGGGGAGACCCAGTACTTC. Translated: CAGSLSGVGETQYF. The chain is built from TRBV27 and TRBJ2-5; perhaps TRBD2 as D (6 bases). Per the germline V gene, CDR1 is MNHEY and CDR2 is SMNVEV (reference sequence). The CDR3 has 14 amino acids.

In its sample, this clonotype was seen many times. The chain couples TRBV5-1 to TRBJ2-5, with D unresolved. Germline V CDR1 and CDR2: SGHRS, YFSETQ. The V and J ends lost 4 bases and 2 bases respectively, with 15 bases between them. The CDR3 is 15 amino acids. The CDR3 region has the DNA TGCGCCAGCAGCCCGGCCCTAGGCCCTCAAGAGACCCAGTACTTC. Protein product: CASSPALGPQETQYF.

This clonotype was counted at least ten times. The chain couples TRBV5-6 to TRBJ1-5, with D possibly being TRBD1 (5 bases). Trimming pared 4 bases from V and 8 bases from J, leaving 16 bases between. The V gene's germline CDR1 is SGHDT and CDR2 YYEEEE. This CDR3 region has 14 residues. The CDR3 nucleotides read TGTGCCAGCAGCAGGCGGGACGTTCGAAAGCCCCAGCATTTT. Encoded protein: CASSRRDVRKPQHF.

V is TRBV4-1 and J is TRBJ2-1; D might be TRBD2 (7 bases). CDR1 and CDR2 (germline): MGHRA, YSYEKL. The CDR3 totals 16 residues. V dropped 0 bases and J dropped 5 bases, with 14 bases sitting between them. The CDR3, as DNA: TGCGCCAGCAGCCAAGAAGTGGGAGGGGGGCACAATGAGCAGTTCTTC. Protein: CASSQEVGGGHNEQFF.

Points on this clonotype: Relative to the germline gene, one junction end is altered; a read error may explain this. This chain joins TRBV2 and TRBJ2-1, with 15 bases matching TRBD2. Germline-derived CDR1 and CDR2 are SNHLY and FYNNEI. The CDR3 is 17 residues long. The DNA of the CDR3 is TGTGCCAGCAGGGAAGGACTAGCGGGAGGGCCGTACAATGAGCAGTTCTTC. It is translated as CASREGLAGGPYNEQFF.

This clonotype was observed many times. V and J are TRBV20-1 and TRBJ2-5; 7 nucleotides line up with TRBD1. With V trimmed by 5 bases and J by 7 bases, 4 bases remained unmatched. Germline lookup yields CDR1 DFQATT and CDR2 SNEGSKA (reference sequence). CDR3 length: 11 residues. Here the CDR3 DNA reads TGCAGTGCTGGTTACAGGGGGACCCAGTACTTC. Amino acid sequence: CSAGYRGTQYF.

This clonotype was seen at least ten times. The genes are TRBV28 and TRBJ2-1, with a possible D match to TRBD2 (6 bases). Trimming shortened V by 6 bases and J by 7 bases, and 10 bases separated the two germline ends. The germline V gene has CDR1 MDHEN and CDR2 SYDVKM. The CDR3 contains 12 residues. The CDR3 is CASREGRNEQFF. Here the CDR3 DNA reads TGTGCCAGCAGGGAGGGAAGGAATGAGCAGTTCTTC.

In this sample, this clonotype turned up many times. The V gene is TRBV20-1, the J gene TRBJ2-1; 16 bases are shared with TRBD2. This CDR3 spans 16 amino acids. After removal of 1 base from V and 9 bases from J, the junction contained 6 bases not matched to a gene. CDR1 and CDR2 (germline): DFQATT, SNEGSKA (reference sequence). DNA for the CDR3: TGCAGTGCTAGAGCCGGGACTAGCGGGAGGGCCAGTGAGCAGTTCTTC. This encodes CSARAGTSGRASEQFF.

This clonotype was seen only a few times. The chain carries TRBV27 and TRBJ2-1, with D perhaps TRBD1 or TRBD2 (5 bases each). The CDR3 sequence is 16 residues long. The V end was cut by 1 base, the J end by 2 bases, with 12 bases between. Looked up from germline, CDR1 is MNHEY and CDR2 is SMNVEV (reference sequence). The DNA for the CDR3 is TGTGCCAGCAGTTTATTCGGGGCCACAACCTACAATGAGCAGTTCTTC. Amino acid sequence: CASSLFGATTYNEQFF.

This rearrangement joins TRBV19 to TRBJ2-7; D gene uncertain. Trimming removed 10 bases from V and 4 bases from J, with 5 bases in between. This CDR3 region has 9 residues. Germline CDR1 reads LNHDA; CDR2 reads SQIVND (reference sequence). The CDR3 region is CANRYEQYF. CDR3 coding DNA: TGTGCCAATAGGTACGAGCAGTACTTC.

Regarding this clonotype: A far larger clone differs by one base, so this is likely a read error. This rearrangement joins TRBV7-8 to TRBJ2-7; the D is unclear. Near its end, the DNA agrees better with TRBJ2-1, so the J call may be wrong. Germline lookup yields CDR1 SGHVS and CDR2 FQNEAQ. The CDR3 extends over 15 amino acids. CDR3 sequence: CASRQRDESCNEQFF. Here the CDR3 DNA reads TGTGCCAGCAGACAACGAGACGAAAGCTGCAATGAGCAGTTCTTC.

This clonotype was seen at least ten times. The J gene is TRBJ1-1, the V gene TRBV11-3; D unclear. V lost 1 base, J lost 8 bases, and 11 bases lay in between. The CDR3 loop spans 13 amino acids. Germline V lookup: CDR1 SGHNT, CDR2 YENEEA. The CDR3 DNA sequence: TGTGCCAGCAGCTTAGCCCCTGGGCTGGAAGCTTTCTTT. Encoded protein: CASSLAPGLEAFF.

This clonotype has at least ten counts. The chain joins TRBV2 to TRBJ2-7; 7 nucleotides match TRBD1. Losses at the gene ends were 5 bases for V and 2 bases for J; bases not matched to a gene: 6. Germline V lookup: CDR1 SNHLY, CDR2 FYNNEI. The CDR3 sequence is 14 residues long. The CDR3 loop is CASSRDRVPYEQYF. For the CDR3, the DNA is TGTGCCAGCAGTCGAGACAGGGTGCCCTACGAGCAGTACTTC.

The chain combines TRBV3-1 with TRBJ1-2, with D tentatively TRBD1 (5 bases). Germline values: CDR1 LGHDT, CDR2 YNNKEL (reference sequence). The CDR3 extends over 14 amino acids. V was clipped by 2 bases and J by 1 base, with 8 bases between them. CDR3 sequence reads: CASSQRQHNYGYTF. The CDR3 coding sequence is TGTGCCAGCAGCCAACGACAGCATAACTATGGCTACACCTTC.

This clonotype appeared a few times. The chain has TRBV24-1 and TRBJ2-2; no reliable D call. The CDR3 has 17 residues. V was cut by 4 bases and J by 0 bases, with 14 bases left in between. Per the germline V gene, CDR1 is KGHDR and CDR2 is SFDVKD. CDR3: CATSDLTESANTGELFF. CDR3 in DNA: TGTGCCACCAGTGACCTAACAGAGTCCGCGAACACCGGGGAGCTGTTTTTT.

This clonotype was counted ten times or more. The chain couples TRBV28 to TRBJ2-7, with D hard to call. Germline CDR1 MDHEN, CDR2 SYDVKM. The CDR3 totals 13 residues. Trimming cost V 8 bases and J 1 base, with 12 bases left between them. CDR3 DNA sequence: TGTGCCAGCGCTCCGCATTCTTCCTACGAGCAGTACTTC. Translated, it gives CASAPHSSYEQYF.